The clone carrying this TCR beta chain was detected only once. The target antigen is unknown. Some clones are missing from TCRdb's copy, which holds only in-frame ones; the method was immunoSEQ multiplex PCR. The table lists approximately 16,000 clones, about 53% of them singletons. The data were taken from a study of radiation and T cells in renal cell carcinoma. Broader study findings: Dominant CDR3 motifs occupied more repertoire in irradiated than control tumors. Compared with controls, irradiated tumors showed greater TCR clonality.

Regarding treatment: treatment-naive control, cytoreductive nephrectomy. Treatment-naive patients without radiation supplied the control tumors at nephrectomy. The specimen was tumor tissue, collected from a patient whose treatment was nephrectomy without radiotherapy. This TCR derives from a man in his forties or fifties with renal cell carcinoma.

The CDR3 loop reads CASGLVRGGDTGELFF. The CDR3, as DNA: TGTGCTAGTGGTTTGGTACGGGGAGGCGACACCGGGGAGCTGTTTTTT. The chain has TRBV12-5 and TRBJ2-2; D perhaps matches TRBD2 (6 bases). V was pared by 0 bases and J by 3 bases, with 11 bases between. The CDR3 extends over 16 amino acids. Germline CDR1 reads LGHNT; CDR2 reads FRNRAP.